This TCR beta chain was sequenced in a study of brain T cells in children with intractable seizures. Worth noting for this clone: The antigen is undetermined.

Some clones are missing from TCRdb's copy, which holds only in-frame ones; the method was immunoSEQ multiplex PCR. This table has around 80,000 clones, approximately 89% appearing once. The CDR3 runs to 13 residues. The V end was cut by 0 bases, the J end by 0 bases, with 6 bases between. CDR1 is GTSNPN, CDR2 SVGIG, per germline (reference sequence). Study outcomes and limitations: HCMV serostatus was not known, and viral specificity came from CDR3 similarity only.

Only cases whose brain tissue showed the highest T cell transcript signatures were sequenced. At least one anti-epileptic drug was given before surgery. The sequences come from peripheral blood, collected at surgery. This chain links TRBV30 with TRBJ2-7; D call uncertain. The TCR originated in a girl aged 2 to 10 with Rasmussen encephalitis and intractable seizures. The CDR3 loop is CAWSVMSSYEQYF. The CDR3 nucleotides read TGTGCCTGGAGTGTAATGAGCTCCTACGAGCAGTACTTC.